What follows are 7 T cell receptor beta chains derived from one specimen sequenced in a study of T cell responses to AZD1222 COVID-19 vaccine. Repertoires were generated with immunoSEQ multiplex PCR, while TCRdb's copy carries only in-frame clones and drops some. The sample has 120,000 to 150,000 clones; roughly 87% are singletons. The sample consisted of peripheral blood, taken on day 0 of AZD1222 vaccination. The receptors were gathered from an adult in good health.

V and J are TRBV4-2 and TRBJ2-1, with 8 bases lining up with TRBD2. The CDR3 covers 16 residues. Germline CDR1 is LGHNA and CDR2 is YNFKEQ. V dropped 1 base and J dropped 2; count of bases not matched to a gene: 4. The CDR3, as DNA: TGTGCCAGCAGCCAAGTTGCGGGAGGCGCCTACAATGAGCAGTTCTTC. It yields the protein CASSQVAGGAYNEQFF.

The chain has TRBV3-1 (or the pseudogene TRBV3-2) and TRBJ2-5, with a weak D call TRBD2 (5 bases). The V and J ends lost 3 bases and 1 base respectively, with 18 bases between them. CDR1 and CDR2 from the germline V gene are LGHDT and YNNKEL (reference sequence). The CDR3 spans 17 residues. The CDR3 is CASSQNRGSGFQETQYF. CDR3 coding DNA: TGTGCCAGCAGCCAGAACCGTGGAAGCGGCTTCCAAGAGACCCAGTACTTC.

The sample holds a few counts of this clone. V usage is TRBV4-2 and J usage is TRBJ2-7; 12 positions match TRBD2. The CDR3 has 15 residues. Germline loops: CDR1 LGHNA, CDR2 YNFKEQ. Trimming cost V 4 bases and J 4 bases; bases outside gene matches: 5. This CDR3 is CASSRRGTSGYEQYF. CDR3 sequence (DNA): TGTGCCAGCAGCCGGAGGGGGACTAGCGGGTACGAGCAGTACTTC.

The chain links TRBV18 to TRBJ2-2, with 9 bases lining up with TRBD2. CDR3 length: 16 amino acids. Germline V gives CDR1 KGHSH, CDR2 LQKENI. V shed 1 base and J 4 bases; nucleotides not matched to a gene: 4. DNA of the CDR3: TGTGCCAGCTCACCACGGATAGCGGGAGTCACCGGGGAGCTGTTTTTT. Its protein is CASSPRIAGVTGELFF.

V gene TRBV25-1 combines with J gene TRBJ2-1; 7 bases line up with TRBD2. This CDR3 is built from 14 residues. Germline assignment: CDR1 MGHDK and CDR2 SYGVNS. V trimming: 3 bases; J trimming: 1 base; junction bases outside the gene matches: 0. CDR3: CASSEGGSYNEQFF. The CDR3 region has the DNA TGTGCCAGCAGTGAGGGAGGGTCCTACAATGAGCAGTTCTTC.

The rearrangement links TRBV12-3 or TRBV12-4 to TRBJ2-1, with D tentatively TRBD2 (6 bases). The V gene lost 8 bases and the J gene lost 8 bases, with 16 bases spanning the gap. CDR3 length: 13 residues. The CDR3 DNA reads as TGTGCCAGCTCCCGGCTAGCGAAGGATGAGCAGTTCTTC. Amino acids: CASSRLAKDEQFF.

The chain has TRBV7-2 and TRBJ1-2, with a weak D call TRBD1 (5 bases). This CDR3 is 15 amino acids long. The ends were cut back, 4 bases at V and 4 bases at J, with 16 bases in the middle. Germline V gene lookup returns CDR1 SGHTA and CDR2 FQGNSA. The CDR3 spells CASSSRPGPSYGYTF. The CDR3 nucleotides are TGTGCCAGCAGCTCTCGACCGGGACCTAGCTATGGCTACACCTTC.